One T cell receptor beta chain is described in this entry. Its antigen is unknown. This sample is drawn from a study of response to subunit inactivated influenza vaccine. Study-level findings and limits: Authors suggested that a seasonal influenza vaccination recruits few new T cells each time.

Using its own MiXCR run on the RT-PCR reads, TCRdb lists one record per CDR3 protein. The sample lists about 180,000 distinct CDR3 sequences, nearly 9.5% seen once, with 11% in the top ten. This receptor was identified in a man aged 45-65 years who received an inactivated influenza vaccine. The source was non-naive T cells sorted from PBMCs, collected on the day of vaccination.

CDR3 region: CASRSGDYEQYF. The CDR3 DNA sequence: TGTGCCAGCCGTAGCGGGGACTACGAGCAGTACTTC. The rearrangement uses TRBV28 and TRBJ2-7; 8 nucleotides line up with TRBD2. Unmatched junction bases numbered 3, after V lost 8 bases and J lost 3 bases. Germline assignment: CDR1 MDHEN and CDR2 SYDVKM. This CDR3 contains 12 residues.